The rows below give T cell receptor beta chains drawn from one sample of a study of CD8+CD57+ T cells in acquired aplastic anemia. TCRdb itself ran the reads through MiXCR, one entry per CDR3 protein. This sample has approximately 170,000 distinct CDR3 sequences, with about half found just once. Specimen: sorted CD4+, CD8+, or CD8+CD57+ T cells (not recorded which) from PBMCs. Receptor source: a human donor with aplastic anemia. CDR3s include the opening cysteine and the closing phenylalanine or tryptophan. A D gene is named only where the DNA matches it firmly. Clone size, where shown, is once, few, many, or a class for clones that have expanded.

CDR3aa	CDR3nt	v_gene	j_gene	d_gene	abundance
CASNLQGQETQYF	TGTGCCAGCAATTTGCAGGGTCAAGAGACCCAGTACTTC	TRBV25-1	TRBJ2-5	.	.
CASSLAGVLNTEAFF	TGCGCCAGCAGCTTGGCCGGGGTTTTGAACACTGAAGCTTTCTTT	TRBV5-1	TRBJ1-1	.	many
CAISGGSDEQFF	TGTGCCATCAGTGGGGGGAGCGATGAGCAGTTCTTC	TRBV10-3	TRBJ2-1	.	.
CASSFGGREQFF	TGTGCCAGCAGCTTCGGCGGGAGAGAGCAGTTCTTC	TRBV2	TRBJ2-1	TRBD2	.
CATSDLDSEGTDTQYF	TGTGCCACCAGTGATTTGGACTCCGAAGGCACAGATACGCAGTATTTT	TRBV24-1	TRBJ2-3	.	.
CSAPTGNGYTF	TGCAGTGCGCCGACAGGGAACGGCTACACCTTC	TRBV20-1	TRBJ1-2	TRBD1	.
CASKREDTQYF	TGTGCCAGCAAGAGGGAGGATACGCAGTATTTT	TRBV28	TRBJ2-3	.	.
CASTQGGNSNQPQHF	TGTGCCAGCACACAGGGGGGGAATAGCAATCAGCCCCAGCATTTT	TRBV12-3/TRBV12-4	TRBJ1-5	TRBD1	many
CASSQDGREQFF	TGCGCCAGCAGCCAAGATGGACGGGAGCAGTTCTTC	TRBV4-1	TRBJ2-1	.	few
CASSNRDSLVAFF	TGTGCCAGCAGTAATCGGGACAGCCTAGTGGCTTTCTTT	TRBV7-9	TRBJ1-1	TRBD1	.